This T cell receptor (beta chain) was observed in a study of regulatory T cells in long-lasting Graves disease (dated by TCRdb to the early 2020s). At the level of the whole study: Persistent Graves' disease meant more than 5 years of antithyroid drug treatment with TSH receptor autoantibodies that stayed positive. Antithyroid drugs had been taken for approximately 10 years on average by persistent Graves' disease patients in the clinical cohort. The study was registered as a clinical trial and conducted in China. TCR sequencing covered some 13 persistent and 20 or so newly diagnosed Graves' disease patients, 33 samples in total. This study used TCR sequencing and RNA sequencing of peripheral blood to compare persistent Graves' disease patients against newly diagnosed Graves' disease patients. Study-wide conclusions, independent of this receptor: Because the primary lesion, thyroid tissue, could not be accessed, the study looked at peripheral blood alone. Only the TCR beta chain was sequenced and analyzed. Compared with newly diagnosed patients, patients with persistent Graves' disease had lower TCR Shannon entropy and fewer highly expanded clones, which suggests clonal expansion. A larger number of public clonotypes was shared among persistent patients (more than 2,500) than among newly diagnosed patients (approximately 1,000). As a limitation, the authors acknowledged that the small sample size may reduce accuracy. Persistent disease showed preferential use of TRBV28, TRBJ1-2 and TRBJ2-5, whereas newly diagnosed disease favored TRBV20-1 and TRBJ2-1.

CDR1 and CDR2 are read off the germline V gene as SGHTA and FQGNSA. Reading from cysteine to phenylalanine, the CDR3 counts 15 amino acids. Here the CDR3 DNA is all that survives: 45 bases in frame from base 1. Trimming at the junction amounts to 0 bases on V and 0 bases on J, and the germline ends lie 5 bases apart. To prepare the library, multiplex PCR was applied. The instrument given in TCRdb is Illumina HiSeq 4000. TCR beta libraries were built with iRepertoire HTBI primers and Arm-PCR amplification of CDR3 regions. PCR products were gel purified before sequencing. In the original analysis: Gene usage analysis of CDR3 amino acid clonotypes used the approximately 62 TRBV and around 14 TRBJ segments found across samples. COPE and FqMerger were used to merge the filtered high-quality paired reads into contigs. Contigs were aligned with BLAST to IMGT TRBV, TRBD and TRBJ reference genes, and CDR3 was defined per IMGT. Clonotypes above 0.1% frequency were classified as highly expanded clones. Shannon entropy was used to measure repertoire diversity, and the Gini coefficient was used to measure V-J evenness. Public clonotypes were defined as clonotypes shared by more than one individual. In-frame beta chains were kept once TCRdb had trimmed the public reads at Q25 with fastp and called clones with MiXCR. Each entry is one CDR3 protein sequence, shown with its most common DNA and genes. TCRdb, not the authors, supplied the V and J calls. The sample table lists approximately 400,000 distinct CDR3 sequences, roughly 24% of them with a count of one. Of the sample, about 29% falls within the top ten clones.

The time point label, as the study defines it: persistent/refractory GD, antithyroid drugs over 5 years with positive TRAb. For both TCR sequencing and RNA sequencing, RNA was extracted from PBMCs in TRIzol. The diagnosis of Graves' disease was made according to American Thyroid Association guidelines. Patients for the study were recruited at an endocrinology department in Xi'an, China. From each patient, about 9 milliliters of peripheral blood was collected into an EDTA anticoagulant tube. Ficoll Paque Plus density gradient separation was used to isolate PBMCs, and no further T cell sorting was done. An Agilent 2100 Bioanalyzer and agarose gel were used to check RNA quality, and a NanoDrop 2000 was used to measure RNA concentration. This clonotype appeared many times. Its specific antigen is unknown. Base qualities are not at hand, and no much larger clone is one base apart.

Recombination connected TRBV7-2 to TRBJ1-4, with no reliable assignment of the D segment. The sequence was obtained from a woman between 40 and 50 years old with Graves disease. Donor details come from another sample of the same person, matched by shared clones. The input for sequencing was peripheral blood mononuclear cells (PBMCs), taken when the disease was refractory, from a patient treated with antithyroid drugs. The DNA reads TGTGCCAGCAGCTTAGCCCAGACAACTAATGAAAAACTGTTTTTT. Its translation reads: CASSLAQTTNEKLFF.